The 14 T cell receptor beta chains reported below all come from one sample, sequenced in a study of T cells in Graves' hyperthyroidism and ophthalmopathy. Amplified TCR beta CDR3 regions came from RNA transcripts. TCR CDR3 underwent first-round RT-PCR with the HTBI primer set. MiXCR, applied by TCRdb to the multiplex PCR reads, yields one record per CDR3 protein. The table includes a few hundred thousand distinct CDR3 sequences, around 14% detected once. Material for sequencing was blood. The receptors shown here come from a woman in her 30s with Graves' hyperthyroidism.

The CDR3 reads CASSQWLAGVDEQYF. In DNA, the CDR3 is TGTGCCAGCAGCCAATGGCTAGCGGGAGTCGACGAGCAGTACTTC. The genes are TRBV3-1 and TRBJ2-7, with 10 bases aligning to TRBD2. The germline V gene has CDR1 LGHDT and CDR2 YNNKEL (reference sequence). The CDR3 extends over 15 amino acids. V shed 2 bases, J shed 5 bases, and the junction held 6 bases outside the gene matches.

This clonotype was recorded at least ten times. The V gene is TRBV6-2 or TRBV6-3, the J gene TRBJ2-3; TRBD2 matches 8 bases. The CDR3 is made up of 15 amino acids. Germline V gene sequence: CDR1 MNHEY, CDR2 SVGEGT. Trimming took 7 bases from V and 1 from J; bases not matched to a gene: 7. The CDR3 DNA sequence: TGTGCCAGCAAGAGTAGCGGGATTGGCACAGATACGCAGTATTTT. Its protein product is CASKSSGIGTDTQYF.

This chain connects TRBV15 to TRBJ2-2; tentative D call: TRBD2 (6 bases). This CDR3 region has 17 residues. V shed 0 bases and J shed 1 base, with 12 bases lying between them. Germline V CDR1 and CDR2: LNHNV, YYDKDF (reference sequence). DNA of the CDR3: TGTGCCACCAGCAGAGATTTGTCTAGCGTGAACACCGGGGAGCTGTTTTTT. This translates into CATSRDLSSVNTGELFF.

This clonotype was recorded at least ten times. The rearrangement links TRBV20-1 to TRBJ2-1; TRBD2 agrees at 16 bases. Germline trimming cut 3 bases from V and 1 base from J; bases unmatched to any gene: 6. From germline, CDR1 is DFQATT and CDR2 SNEGSKA (reference sequence). CDR3 length: 18 amino acids. Written as DNA, the CDR3 is TGCAGTGCTAGGGGACTAGCGGGAGGGCCGGGTTCCTACAATGAGCAGTTCTTC. As protein: CSARGLAGGPGSYNEQFF.

The genes are TRBV28 and TRBJ1-1; maybe TRBD1 (5 bases). V lost 6 bases to trimming and J lost 4 bases, with 24 bases between them. Per germline, CDR1 MDHEN and CDR2 SYDVKM. The CDR3 consists of 17 residues. The CDR3 DNA sequence: TGTGCCAGCAGCGGGCCGCACGGGGCGGGGCATGTCACTGAAGCTTTCTTT. This gives the protein CASSGPHGAGHVTEAFF.

V and J are TRBV2 and TRBJ2-7, with a possible D match to TRBD2 (6 bases). This CDR3 has 13 amino acids. Trimming removed 4 bases at V and 6 bases at J, with 13 bases between. CDR1 SNHLY and CDR2 FYNNEI come from the germline V gene. For the CDR3, the DNA is TGTGCCAGCAGTGGGACGGCGGAGGGCGAGCAGTACTTC. This translates into CASSGTAEGEQYF.

This clonotype was seen at least ten times. The chain uses TRBV20-1 and TRBJ2-7; TRBD2 matches at 14 bases. Trimming took 1 base from V and 5 from J; bases not matched to a gene: 7. CDR3 length: 16 amino acids. Looked up from germline, CDR1 is DFQATT and CDR2 is SNEGSKA (reference sequence). CDR3 coding DNA: TGCAGTGCTAGAGGGCCCGGGACTAGCGGGAGAAACGAGCAGTACTTC. Protein: CSARGPGTSGRNEQYF.

There are many counts of this clonotype. The J gene is TRBJ1-1, the V gene TRBV2, with TRBD1 matching 7 bases. V dropped 4 bases and J dropped 6; count of bases not matched to a gene: 11. CDR1 is SNHLY, CDR2 FYNNEI, per germline. CDR3 size: 15 residues. The CDR3 region has the DNA TGTGCCAGCAGTGTCCGACACCCGGGACAGTCTGAAGCTTTCTTT. Its protein is CASSVRHPGQSEAFF.

This clonotype was observed many times. V and J are TRBV12-3 or TRBV12-4 and TRBJ1-5; 10 bases are a match to TRBD1. The V segment lost 7 bases and the J segment 4 bases; nucleotides outside the gene matches: 7. This CDR3 spans 15 amino acids. CDR3 coding DNA: TGTGCCAGCACGTCGGGACAGGGGTGGAATCAGCCCCAGCATTTT. This sequence encodes CASTSGQGWNQPQHF.

This clonotype came up many times. The chain employs TRBV24-1 and TRBJ1-1; 8 positions agree with TRBD1. V shed 4 bases and J 1 base; nucleotides not matched to a gene: 4. Germline V gene lookup returns CDR1 KGHDR and CDR2 SFDVKD. The CDR3 is 15 residues long. CDR3 in amino acids: CATSEAGTGNTEAFF. In nucleotides, the CDR3 is TGTGCCACCAGTGAAGCCGGGACAGGGAACACTGAAGCTTTCTTT.

In this sample, this clonotype turned up many times. This chain joins TRBV6-1 and TRBJ2-3, with 7 nucleotides matching TRBD2. Per germline, CDR1 MNHNS and CDR2 SASEGT. The CDR3 length is 21 residues. V lost 5 bases, J lost 0 bases, and 23 bases stayed unmatched. CDR3 loop: CASSYSNYGGSGYWSTDTQYF. DNA of the CDR3: TGTGCCAGCAGTTATTCCAACTATGGCGGGAGTGGATACTGGAGCACAGATACGCAGTATTTT.

This clonotype was seen many times. The V call is TRBV7-9, the J call TRBJ2-5; D possibly corresponds to TRBD2 (6 bases). The germline V and J ends were trimmed by 6 bases and 5 bases, with 19 bases remaining between them. Germline V gene lookup returns CDR1 SEHNR and CDR2 FQNEAQ (reference sequence). CDR3 length: 15 amino acids. CDR3 residues: CASSLPEGSEETQYF. Written as DNA, the CDR3 is TGTGCCAGCAGTTTGCCGGAGGGGTCGGAGGAGACCCAGTACTTC.

V is TRBV19 and J is TRBJ2-3, with 16 bases lining up with TRBD2. The CDR3 has 16 residues. Germline CDR1 is LNHDA and CDR2 is SQIVND (reference sequence). The V segment lost 7 bases and the J segment 4 bases; nucleotides outside the gene matches: 5. CDR3 loop: CASMGLAGGPADTQYF. CDR3 DNA sequence: TGTGCCAGTATGGGACTAGCGGGAGGGCCAGCAGATACGCAGTATTTT.

V and J are TRBV28 and TRBJ1-3, with D perhaps TRBD1 (6 bases). Trimming pared 7 bases from V and 3 bases from J, leaving 22 bases between. There are 17 residues in the CDR3. CDR1 is MDHEN and CDR2 is SYDVKM in the germline V gene. In DNA form, the CDR3 reads TGTGCCAGCACCACCAATGGAGGCCCCAGGGGTGGAAACACCATATATTTT. Its translation is CASTTNGGPRGGNTIYF.